This T cell receptor (beta chain) was retrieved from a study of T cells in Graves' hyperthyroidism and ophthalmopathy. TCR beta CDR3 sequences were amplified from RNA transcripts. The HTBI primer set served for first-round RT-PCR of the TCR CDR3. TCRdb fed the multiplex PCR reads into MiXCR, producing one record per CDR3 protein. The sample carries roughly 500,000 distinct CDR3 sequences, roughly 45% recorded once. CDR3 size: 14 residues. V was clipped by 7 bases and J by 1 base, with 13 bases between them. Germline assignment: CDR1 ENHRY and CDR2 SYGVKD. Material for sequencing was peripheral blood or thyroid tissue (not recorded which). The clonotype originates from an adult woman with Graves' disease, either hyperthyroidism or ophthalmopathy (not recorded which). The rearrangement links TRBV10-3 to TRBJ2-5; D perhaps matches TRBD1 (6 bases). The CDR3 loop is CAIKTGNSQETQYF. CDR3 bases: TGTGCCATCAAAACAGGGAACAGCCAAGAGACCCAGTACTTC.